A selection of T cell receptor beta chains follows, all from one sample in a study of blood T cell repertoires in COVID-19. TCRdb's copy holds only in-frame clones and misses some; the assay was immunoSEQ multiplex PCR. Found here are tens of thousands of clones, 90% of them singletons; the top ten hold 5.5% to 7.5%. The sequencing sample was made of peripheral blood. These receptors all stem from a man aged 35 to 55 with acute or convalescent COVID-19. Both conserved end residues are part of each CDR3. The order of the fields is CDR3 DNA, CDR3 protein, V gene, D gene, J gene, clone size. A D gene is named only where the DNA matches it firmly. For some rows the clone size is stated as once, few or many, or as a class when expanded; others skip it.

TGTGCCAGCAGCTTACCCCCGGACACCGGGGAGCTGTTTTTT	CASSLPPDTGELFF	TRBV7-8	-	TRBJ2-2	-
TGTGCCAGCAGCGCCGGAAGGGGGACAGATACGCAGTATTTT	CASSAGRGTDTQYF	TRBV9	-	TRBJ2-3	-
TGTGCCAGCATGGGTAGCGGGAGTTCCTACGAGCAGTACTTC	CASMGSGSSYEQYF	TRBV6-5	TRBD2	TRBJ2-7	-
TGTGCCAGCAGATATGGGACTAGCACAGAGACCCAGTACTTC	CASRYGTSTETQYF	TRBV3-1/TRBV3-2	TRBD2	TRBJ2-5	-
TGTGCCAGCAGCTTATGGGCCAGATCAAACACCGGGGAGCTGTTTTTT	CASSLWARSNTGELFF	TRBV11-2	-	TRBJ2-2	-
TGTGCCAGCAGCCCACGAGGGGGATCGTACACTGAAGCTTTCTTT	CASSPRGGSYTEAFF	TRBV7-9	-	TRBJ1-1	-
TGTGCCAGCAGCTTTACGACGGCTAGCGGGTGGAATGAGCAGTTCTTC	CASSFTTASGWNEQFF	TRBV5-6	TRBD2	TRBJ2-1	-
TGCGCCGTCCGGGGCCTAGCGGGAGAAGAGGGTGAGCAGTTCTTC	CAVRGLAGEEGEQFF	TRBV5-1	TRBD2	TRBJ2-1	-
TGCAGCGTTGAAGGACTAGCGGGATCCTACGAGCAGTACTTC	CSVEGLAGSYEQYF	TRBV29-1	TRBD2	TRBJ2-7	-
TGTGCCAGCAGCCCTAGGGGCGCGAACACCGGGGAGCTGTTTTTT	CASSPRGANTGELFF	TRBV5-4	-	TRBJ2-2	few
TGTGCCAGCAGCCCGGGACTAGCGGGAGGAAGGTACAATGAGCAGTTCTTC	CASSPGLAGGRYNEQFF	TRBV14	TRBD2	TRBJ2-1	-
TGCAGTGCTAGTAAAGGGGTGGACAATCAGCCCCAGCATTTT	CSASKGVDNQPQHF	TRBV20-1	-	TRBJ1-5	-
TGTGCCAGCACCCGGGACAGGGAGTACGAGCAGTACTTC	CASTRDREYEQYF	TRBV6-5	TRBD1	TRBJ2-7	-
TGTGCCAGCAGCCCGGTTGGGGCCAACGTCCTGACTTTC	CASSPVGANVLTF	TRBV5-6	-	TRBJ2-6	-
TGTGCCAGCAGCCACCCCCTGGCGGGAGGGCCAGTCCCCAATCGGGAGACCCAGTACTTC	CASSHPLAGGPVPNRETQYF	TRBV3-1/TRBV3-2	TRBD2	TRBJ2-5	-
TGTGCCAGCAGCTTTACGGGACACACCTACGAGCAGTACTTC	CASSFTGHTYEQYF	TRBV7-8	-	TRBJ2-7	-
TGTGCCAGCAGCTGGGGACAGGGATGGGAGACCCAGTACTTC	CASSWGQGWETQYF	TRBV11-2	TRBD1	TRBJ2-5	-
TGTGCCAGTAGTATTTTCGGGACAGGCAATCAGCCCCAGCATTTT	CASSIFGTGNQPQHF	TRBV19	TRBD1	TRBJ1-5	-
TGTGCCAGCAGTCCCCGACAGGGGGGGAAAGCTTTCTTT	CASSPRQGGKAFF	TRBV28	TRBD1	TRBJ1-1	-
TGTGCCAGCAGCCAAAGAGAACGGGGCAATCAGCCCCAGCATTTT	CASSQRERGNQPQHF	TRBV16	-	TRBJ1-5	-
TGTGCCAGTACCCCCCTAGCGGGAGAAGGCTACGAGCAGTACTTC	CASTPLAGEGYEQYF	TRBV19	TRBD2	TRBJ2-7	-
TGTGCCAGCAGCTTATCCCCAACTCAAGAGACCCAGTACTTC	CASSLSPTQETQYF	TRBV11-2	-	TRBJ2-5	-
TGTGCCAGCAGCTCGCCGAGCGGTACTTTCGAGCAGTACTTC	CASSSPSGTFEQYF	TRBV13	-	TRBJ2-7	once
TGTGCCAGCAGCACAGGGGTGGATCAGCCCCAGCATTTT	CASSTGVDQPQHF	TRBV12-3/TRBV12-4	TRBD1	TRBJ1-5	-
TGTGCCACCAACAGGGGGCGAGATACTGAAGCTTTCTTT	CATNRGRDTEAFF	TRBV24-1	TRBD1	TRBJ1-1	few
TGTGCTAGTGGCACAGCTCTGGACAGGGACGGTCGTGGTCAGTACTTC	CASGTALDRDGRGQYF	TRBV12-5	TRBD1	TRBJ2-4	-
TGTGCCAGCAGCCCCATAGCGGGAGGAGCCTACGAGCAGTACTTC	CASSPIAGGAYEQYF	TRBV6-2/TRBV6-3	TRBD2	TRBJ2-7	-
TGTGCCAGCTCAACGAAAGCGGGAGGGGTCTCCTACGAGCAGTACTTC	CASSTKAGGVSYEQYF	TRBV18	TRBD2	TRBJ2-7	-